This T cell receptor (beta chain) was recorded in a study of T cell responses to AZD1222 COVID-19 vaccine. Findings and limits, study-wide: It should be noted that donors were predominantly white British and more often female, and clonal diversity was possibly underestimated.

The CDR3 consists of 16 residues. The germline gives CDR1 SEHNR, CDR2 FQNEAQ (reference sequence). Germline trimming cut 3 bases from V and 1 base from J; bases unmatched to any gene: 6. Analyses pooled second doses at about 4 or about 12 weeks. Concerning this clone: The antigen is not known.

Produced via immunoSEQ multiplex PCR; TCRdb's table is partial and in-frame only. The sample lists 100,000 to 120,000 clones, over 90% occurring once. The chain carries TRBV7-9 and TRBJ1-1; 9 bases are shared with TRBD1. The sequences come from peripheral blood, collected 28 days after the second AZD1222 dose. This TCR came from an adult who received the AZD1222 COVID-19 vaccine. DNA for the CDR3: TGTGCCAGCAGCTTCGACCCGGGACAGGGGAACACTGAAGCTTTCTTT. This codes for CASSFDPGQGNTEAFF. The whole variable domain, remainder taken from reference TRBV7-9 and TRBJ1-1, is DTGVSQNPRHKITKRGQNVTFRCDPISEHNRLYWYRQTLGQGPEFLTYFQNEAQLEKSRLLSDRFSAERPKGSFSTLEIQRTEQGDSAMYLCASSFDPGQGNTEAFFGQGTRLTVV.